This record looks at one TCR beta chain sequence and its context. Its antigen remains unidentified. The junction had 13 bases not matched to a gene; V was cut back by 3 bases and J by 1 base. Germline CDR1 reads SNHLY; CDR2 reads FYNNEI. The CDR3 spans 20 residues. This sample is part of a study of cytomegalovirus exposure and HLA in healthy donors. Study in general: For the approximately 400 genotyped donors, approximately 82% fell within the Caucasian-associated ancestry cluster. Study-level results: A later analysis found TCR association rates differed by HLA locus, highest for DRB1 and lowest for HLA-C.

PCR employed 60 Vbeta and 13 Jbeta primers. Original data processing: Roughly 10 million shared chains were among approximately 87 million unique TCR beta chains counted in a later analysis. Sequencing used immunoSEQ multiplex PCR; TCRdb keeps in-frame clones, though not all of them. D and trimming come from the DNA, and the V and J calls and clone size come from that table. This specimen shows about 50,000 clones; the ten leading clones hold roughly 12%. The V and J genes are TRBV2 and TRBJ1-5; 12 bases agree with TRBD1. The sample was PBMCs. The clonotype comes from a man aged 18 to 35 in good health and CMV-seropositive. CDR3 sequence: CASSDYSPGQGARSNQPQHF. CDR3 sequence (DNA): TGTGCCAGCAGTGATTATAGCCCGGGACAGGGGGCGAGAAGCAATCAGCCCCAGCATTTT.